This TCR beta chain was observed in a study of Tregs in tolerant kidney transplant recipients. V lost 0 bases, J lost 4 bases, and 6 bases stayed unmatched. Germline V gene data show CDR1 as DFQATT and CDR2 as SNEGSKA (reference sequence). The CDR3 extends over 14 amino acids. As regards this clone: The antigen is unknown. The read ends 3 residues before the CDR3 terminus; that terminus is restored from the germline J gene.

Related graft donors supplied nonmyeloablative bone marrow transplants, and mixed chimerism was transient. CD4+CD25+CD127- Tregs, CD4+CD25- non-Tregs, CD4 and CD8 cells were sorted. This table comes from immunoSEQ multiplex PCR, and its TCRdb copy is limited to in-frame clones, with some not included. This sample's table reports about 31,000 clones. The study's findings and limits: For some patients, primers changed over time, blocking nucleotide-level comparison. This study did not directly address biological reproducibility. Activated donor B cell expansion appeared to reveal the most relevant donor-specific TCRbeta repertoire.

The origin of this receptor is a human patient who received a combined kidney and bone marrow transplant. Some T cells may have come from the graft donor. The sequencing here drew on CD4+ T cells from blood (PBMCs), taken 24 months after the transplant. The rearrangement links TRBV20-1 to TRBJ2-7, with TRBD1 matching over 7 bases. The CDR3 loop is CSARERGRGYEQYF. CDR3 DNA (partial): TGCAGTGCTAGAGAACGTGGCAGGGGGTACGAG.